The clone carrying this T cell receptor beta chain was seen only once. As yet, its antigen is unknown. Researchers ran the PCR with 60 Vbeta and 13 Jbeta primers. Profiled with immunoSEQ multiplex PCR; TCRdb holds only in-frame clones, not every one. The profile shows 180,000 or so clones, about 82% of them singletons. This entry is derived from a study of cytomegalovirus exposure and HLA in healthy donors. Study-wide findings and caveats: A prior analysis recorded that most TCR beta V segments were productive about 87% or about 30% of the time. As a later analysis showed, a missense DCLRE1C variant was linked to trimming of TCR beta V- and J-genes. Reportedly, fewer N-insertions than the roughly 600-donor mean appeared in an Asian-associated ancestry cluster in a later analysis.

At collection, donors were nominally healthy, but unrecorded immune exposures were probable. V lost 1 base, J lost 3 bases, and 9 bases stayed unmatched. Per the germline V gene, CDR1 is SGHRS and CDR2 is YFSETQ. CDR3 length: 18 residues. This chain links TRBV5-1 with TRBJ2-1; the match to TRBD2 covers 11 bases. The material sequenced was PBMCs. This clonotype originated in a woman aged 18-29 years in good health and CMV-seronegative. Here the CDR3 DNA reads TGCGCCAGCAGCTTGAGTATTTTAGCGGGAGGGCTCTACAATGAGCAGTTCTTC. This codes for CASSLSILAGGLYNEQFF. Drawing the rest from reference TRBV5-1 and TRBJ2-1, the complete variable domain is KAGVTQTPRYLIKTRGQQVTLSCSPISGHRSVSWYQQTPGQGLQFLFEYFSETQRNKGNFPGRFSGRQFSNSRSEMNVSTLELGDSALYLCASSLSILAGGLYNEQFFGPGTRLTVL.